Here is one T cell receptor beta chain with its context. Its antigen remains unknown. A multiplex PCR was run with 60 Vbeta primers and 13 Jbeta primers. Profiling relied on immunoSEQ multiplex PCR, and the TCRdb table lists in-frame clones only, not all of them. In the table there are more than 85,000 clones, around 79% of which are singletons. These data are taken from a study of cytomegalovirus exposure and HLA in healthy donors. Study-level information: Membership in the Caucasian-associated ancestry cluster was found for about 84% of fewer than 450 genotyped donors. Study-wide results and limits: Per a later analysis, HLA-associated TCR beta chains showed more clonal expansion than other, equally common TCR beta chains. One variant, a missense change in DCLRE1C, was linked in a later analysis to TCR beta V- and J-gene trimming. With high specificity and sensitivity, the classifier reportedly diagnosed cytomegalovirus status.

This clonotype originated in a male donor in good health and CMV-seropositive. Input material: PBMCs.

The CDR3 DNA reads as TGTGCCACCGATCCACAGGGAAATCCAAATCAGCCCCAGCATTTT. This sequence encodes CATDPQGNPNQPQHF. The rearrangement links TRBV28 to TRBJ1-5; D possibly corresponds to TRBD1 (6 bases). The germline V and J ends were trimmed by 10 bases and 4 bases, with 20 bases remaining between them. CDR3 length equals 15 residues. The germline CDR1 and CDR2 sequences are MDHEN and SYDVKM. Based on the CDR3 plus reference TRBV28 and TRBJ1-5, the full variable domain is DVKVTQSSRYLVKRTGEKVFLECVQDMDHENMFWYRQDPGLGLRLIYFSYDVKMKEKGDIPEGYSVSREKKERFSLILESASTNQTSMYLCATDPQGNPNQPQHFGDGTRLSIL.